The source of this T cell receptor beta chain is a study of Graves' ophthalmopathy and Graves' hyperthyroidism. The overall study: Ahead of any treatment, peripheral blood was obtained at the initial diagnosis.

V gave up 11 bases and J gave up 3 bases; unmatched junction bases: 9. The CDR3 runs to 14 residues. CDR1 and CDR2 (germline): KGHDR, SFDVKD. Turning to this clonotype: Its specificity is not known.

General observations from the study: A model built from 13 signatures distinguished ophthalmopathy from stable hyperthyroidism with around 91% sensitivity and about 80% specificity. Most thyroid clonotypes with frequency above 0.001 were detected in blood too. The model flagged ophthalmopathy progression at 65% to 71% sensitivity and 72% to 80% specificity.

Amplified material comprised TCR beta CDR3 regions derived from RNA transcripts. First-round RT-PCR with HTBI primers preceded a second-round multiplex PCR. Via MiXCR, TCRdb re-called the multiplex PCR reads, giving one row per CDR3 protein. The top ten hold less than 55% of the sample, which has hundreds of thousands of distinct CDR3 sequences, roughly 40% seen once. The source is an adult man with Graves' ophthalmopathy. J is TRBJ1-5 and V is TRBV24-1, with 7 bases aligning to TRBD1. Sequencing was carried out using peripheral blood. CDR3 in DNA: TGTGCCAGCAGAGGACAGGACCCCAATCAGCCCCAGCATTTT. Translated: CASRGQDPNQPQHF.